Reported below is one T cell receptor beta chain. Sequencing was performed with immunoSEQ multiplex PCR; in TCRdb, only in-frame clones are kept and a portion is missing. The sample carries tens of thousands of clones, 70% to 85% recorded once. The CDR3 totals 19 residues. Germline CDR1 is ENHRY and CDR2 is SYGVKD. V lost 2 bases to trimming and J lost 7 bases; unmatched junction nucleotides: 16. This sample is part of a study of OX40 agonist ivuxolimab in advanced cancers. The material was CD4+ or CD8+ T cells sorted from blood, obtained in a trial of the OX40 agonist ivuxolimab. The sequence came from an adult with an advanced solid tumor such as melanoma, head and neck, liver or kidney cancer. The chain links TRBV10-3 to TRBJ2-1; 11 bases fit TRBD2. CDR3 coding DNA: TGTGCCATCAGTGAGCCGGGTGGCCTACTAGCGGGGGAGGGGAATGAGCAGTTCTTC. Translated, it gives CAISEPGGLLAGEGNEQFF.